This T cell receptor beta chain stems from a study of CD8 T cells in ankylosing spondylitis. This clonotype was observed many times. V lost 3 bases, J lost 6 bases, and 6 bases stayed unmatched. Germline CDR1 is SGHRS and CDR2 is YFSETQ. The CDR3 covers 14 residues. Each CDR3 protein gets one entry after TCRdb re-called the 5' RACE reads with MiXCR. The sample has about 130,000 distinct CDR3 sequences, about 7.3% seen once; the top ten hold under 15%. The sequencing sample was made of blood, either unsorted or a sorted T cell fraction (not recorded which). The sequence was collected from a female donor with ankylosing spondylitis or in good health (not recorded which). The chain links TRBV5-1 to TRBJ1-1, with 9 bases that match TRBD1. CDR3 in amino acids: CASSWDRDNSEAFF. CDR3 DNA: TGCGCCAGCAGCTGGGACAGGGACAACTCTGAAGCTTTCTTT. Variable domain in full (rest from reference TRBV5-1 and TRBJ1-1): KAGVTQTPRYLIKTRGQQVTLSCSPISGHRSVSWYQQTPGQGLQFLFEYFSETQRNKGNFPGRFSGRQFSNSRSEMNVSTLELGDSALYLCASSWDRDNSEAFFGQGTRLTVV.